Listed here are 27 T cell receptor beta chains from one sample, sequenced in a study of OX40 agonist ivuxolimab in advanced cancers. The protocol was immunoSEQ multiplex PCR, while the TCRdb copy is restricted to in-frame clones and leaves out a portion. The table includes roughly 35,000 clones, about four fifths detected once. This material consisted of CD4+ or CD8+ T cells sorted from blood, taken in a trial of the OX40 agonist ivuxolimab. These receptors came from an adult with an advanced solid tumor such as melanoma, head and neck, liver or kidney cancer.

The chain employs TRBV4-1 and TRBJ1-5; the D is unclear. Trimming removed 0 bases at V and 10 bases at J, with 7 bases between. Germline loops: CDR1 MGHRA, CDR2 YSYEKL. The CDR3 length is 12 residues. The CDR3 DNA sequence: TGCGCCAGCAGCCAAGATCGGGGACCCCAGCATTTT. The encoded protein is CASSQDRGPQHF.

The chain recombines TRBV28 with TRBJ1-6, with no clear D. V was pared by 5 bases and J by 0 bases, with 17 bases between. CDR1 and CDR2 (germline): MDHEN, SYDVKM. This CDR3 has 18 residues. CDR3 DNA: TGTGCCAGCAGTCCCACACTTGGCCCGAGCTCCTATAATTCACCCCTCCACTTT. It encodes CASSPTLGPSSYNSPLHF. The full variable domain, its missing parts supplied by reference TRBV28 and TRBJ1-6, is DVKVTQSSRYLVKRTGEKVFLECVQDMDHENMFWYRQDPGLGLRLIYFSYDVKMKEKGDIPEGYSVSREKKERFSLILESASTNQTSMYLCASSPTLGPSSYNSPLHFGNGTRLTVT.

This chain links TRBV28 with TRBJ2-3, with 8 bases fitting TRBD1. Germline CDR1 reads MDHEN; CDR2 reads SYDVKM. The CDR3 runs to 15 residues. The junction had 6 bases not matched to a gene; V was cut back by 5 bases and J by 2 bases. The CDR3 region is CASSGDRRFTDTQYF. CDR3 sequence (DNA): TGTGCCAGCAGTGGGGACAGGCGGTTCACAGATACGCAGTATTTT.

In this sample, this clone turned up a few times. The DNA of the CDR3 is TGTGCCAGCAGGGCGGGACAGGGTTATTCACCCCTCCACTTT. This sequence encodes CASRAGQGYSPLHF. The rearrangement joins TRBV6-1 to TRBJ1-6; 9 bases map to TRBD1. Germline V gene sequence: CDR1 MNHNS, CDR2 SASEGT. The junction had 5 bases not matched to a gene; V was cut back by 6 bases and J by 8 bases. The length of the CDR3 is 14 residues.

The CDR3 is CAWTEQGTEAFF. In DNA form, the CDR3 reads TGTGCCTGGACCGAACAGGGAACTGAAGCTTTCTTT. The V call is TRBV30, the J call TRBJ1-1; a weak D match, TRBD1 (6 bases). CDR1 and CDR2 (germline): GTSNPN, SVGIG (reference sequence). The CDR3 is 12 residues long. V was shortened by 4 bases and J by 5 bases, with 11 bases between the two germline ends.

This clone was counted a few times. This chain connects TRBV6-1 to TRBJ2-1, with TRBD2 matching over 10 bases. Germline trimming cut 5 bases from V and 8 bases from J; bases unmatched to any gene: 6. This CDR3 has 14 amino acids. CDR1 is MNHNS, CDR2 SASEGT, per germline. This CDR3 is CASSFSGRVDEQFF. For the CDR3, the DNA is TGTGCCAGCAGTTTCAGCGGGAGGGTAGATGAGCAGTTCTTC.

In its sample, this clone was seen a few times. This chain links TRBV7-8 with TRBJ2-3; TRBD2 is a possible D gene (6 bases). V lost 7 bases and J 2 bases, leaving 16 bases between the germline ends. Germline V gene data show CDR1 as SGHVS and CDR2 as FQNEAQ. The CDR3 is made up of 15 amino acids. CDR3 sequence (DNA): TGTGCCAGCATGGAGCGGAGGGCGACCACAGATACGCAGTATTTT. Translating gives CASMERRATTDTQYF.

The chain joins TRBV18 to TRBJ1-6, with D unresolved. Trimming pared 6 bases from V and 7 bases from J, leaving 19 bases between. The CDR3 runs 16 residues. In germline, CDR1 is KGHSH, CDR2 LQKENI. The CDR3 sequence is CASSSMPDRINSPLHF. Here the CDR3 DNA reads TGTGCCAGCTCCTCCATGCCGGACCGAATCAATTCACCCCTCCACTTT.

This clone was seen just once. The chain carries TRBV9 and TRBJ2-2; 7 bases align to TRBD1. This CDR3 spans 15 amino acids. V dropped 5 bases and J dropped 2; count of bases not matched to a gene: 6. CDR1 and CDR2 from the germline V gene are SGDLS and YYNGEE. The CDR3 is CASSVTGRNTGELFF. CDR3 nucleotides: TGTGCCAGCAGTGTGACAGGGCGAAACACCGGGGAGCTGTTTTTT.

Written as DNA, the CDR3 is TGTGCCAGCAGCCCCAGACAGGGGAACTCTGGAAACACCATATATTTT. Amino acids: CASSPRQGNSGNTIYF. This chain joins TRBV11-2 and TRBJ1-3, with 8 bases matching TRBD1. Germline V gives CDR1 SGHAT, CDR2 FQNNGV. V shed 5 bases, J shed 0 bases, and the junction held 6 bases outside the gene matches. The CDR3 is 16 residues long.

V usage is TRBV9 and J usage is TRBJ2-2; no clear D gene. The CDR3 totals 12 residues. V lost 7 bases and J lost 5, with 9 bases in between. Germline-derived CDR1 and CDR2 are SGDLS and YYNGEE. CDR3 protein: CASDLGTGELFF. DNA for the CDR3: TGTGCCAGCGACCTAGGGACCGGGGAGCTGTTTTTT.

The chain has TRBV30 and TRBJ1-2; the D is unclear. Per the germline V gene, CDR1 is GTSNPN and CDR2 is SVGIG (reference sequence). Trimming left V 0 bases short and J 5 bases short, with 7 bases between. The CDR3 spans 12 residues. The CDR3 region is CAWSVGGYGYTF. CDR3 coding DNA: TGTGCCTGGAGTGTGGGCGGATATGGCTACACCTTC. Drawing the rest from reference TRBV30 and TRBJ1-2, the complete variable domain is SQTIHQWPATLVQPVGSPLSLECTVEGTSNPNLYWYRQAAGRGLQLLFYSVGIGQISSEVPQNLSASRPQDRQFILSSKKLLLSDSGFYLCAWSVGGYGYTFGSGTRLTVV.

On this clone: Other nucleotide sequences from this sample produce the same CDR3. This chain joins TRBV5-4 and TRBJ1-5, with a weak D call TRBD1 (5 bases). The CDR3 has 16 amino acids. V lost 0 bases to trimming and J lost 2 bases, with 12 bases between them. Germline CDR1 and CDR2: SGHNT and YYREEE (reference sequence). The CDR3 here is CASSLGPGTGNQPQHF. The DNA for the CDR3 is TGTGCCAGCAGCTTGGGGCCGGGGACGGGCAATCAGCCCCAGCATTTT.

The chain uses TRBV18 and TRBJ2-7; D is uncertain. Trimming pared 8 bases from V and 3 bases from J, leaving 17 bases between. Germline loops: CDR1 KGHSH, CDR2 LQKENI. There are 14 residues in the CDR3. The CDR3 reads CASLPSGSHYEQYF. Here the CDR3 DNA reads TGTGCCAGCCTACCTTCCGGGTCTCACTACGAGCAGTACTTC.

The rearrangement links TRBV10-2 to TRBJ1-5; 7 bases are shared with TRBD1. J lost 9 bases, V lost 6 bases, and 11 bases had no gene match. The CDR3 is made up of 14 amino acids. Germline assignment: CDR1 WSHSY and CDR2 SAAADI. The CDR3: CASRGGQPSGPQHF. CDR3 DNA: TGCGCCAGCAGAGGGGGACAGCCCTCGGGGCCCCAGCATTTT.

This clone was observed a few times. This CDR3 reads CASRHRGNQPQHF. In DNA, the CDR3 is TGTGCCAGCAGGCACAGAGGCAATCAGCCCCAGCATTTT. This rearrangement joins TRBV6-1 to TRBJ1-5; no definite D call. V was trimmed by 6 bases and J by 2 bases, leaving 8 bases between them. CDR1 MNHNS and CDR2 SASEGT come from the germline V gene. The CDR3 consists of 13 residues.

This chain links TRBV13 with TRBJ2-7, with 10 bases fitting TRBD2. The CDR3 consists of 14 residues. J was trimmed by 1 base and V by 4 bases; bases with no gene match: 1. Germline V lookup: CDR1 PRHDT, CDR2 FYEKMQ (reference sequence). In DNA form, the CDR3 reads TGTGCCAGCAGCTCTAGCGGGGGATCCTACGAGCAGTACTTC. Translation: CASSSSGGSYEQYF. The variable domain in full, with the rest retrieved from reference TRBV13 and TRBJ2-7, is AAGVIQSPRHLIKEKRETATLKCYPIPRHDTVYWYQQGPGQDPQFLISFYEKMQSDKGSIPDRFSAQQFSDYHSELNMSSLELGDSALYFCASSSSGGSYEQYFGPGTRLTVT.

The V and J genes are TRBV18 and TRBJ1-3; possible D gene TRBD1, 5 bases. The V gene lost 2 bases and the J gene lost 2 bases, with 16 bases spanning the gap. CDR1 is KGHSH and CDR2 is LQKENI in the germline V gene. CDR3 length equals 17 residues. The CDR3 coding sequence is TGTGCCAGCTCACCAGCGAGTACAGGTTCAGCTGGAAACACCATATATTTT. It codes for CASSPASTGSAGNTIYF.

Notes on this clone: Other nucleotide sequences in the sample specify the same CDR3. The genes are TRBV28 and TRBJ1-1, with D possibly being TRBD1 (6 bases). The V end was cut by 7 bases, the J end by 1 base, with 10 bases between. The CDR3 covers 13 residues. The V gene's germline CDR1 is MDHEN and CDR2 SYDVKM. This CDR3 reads CASIRGGNTEAFF. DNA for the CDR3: TGTGCCAGCATCCGAGGGGGGAACACTGAAGCTTTCTTT.

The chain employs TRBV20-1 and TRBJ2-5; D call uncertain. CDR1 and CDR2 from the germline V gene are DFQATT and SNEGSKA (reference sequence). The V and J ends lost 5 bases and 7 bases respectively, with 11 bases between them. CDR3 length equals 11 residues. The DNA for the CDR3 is TGCAGTGCTCAGGACGGGCTGACCCAGTACTTC. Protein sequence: CSAQDGLTQYF.

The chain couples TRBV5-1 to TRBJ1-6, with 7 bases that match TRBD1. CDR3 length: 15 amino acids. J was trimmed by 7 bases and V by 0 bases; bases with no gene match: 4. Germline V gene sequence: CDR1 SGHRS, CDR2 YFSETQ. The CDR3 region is CASSLEQGQNSPLHF. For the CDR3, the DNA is TGCGCCAGCAGCTTGGAACAGGGGCAAAATTCACCCCTCCACTTT.

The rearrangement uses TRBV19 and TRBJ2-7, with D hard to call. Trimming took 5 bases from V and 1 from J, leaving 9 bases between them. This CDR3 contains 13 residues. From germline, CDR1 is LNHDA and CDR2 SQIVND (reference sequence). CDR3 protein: CASSRTLSYEQYF. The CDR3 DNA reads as TGTGCCAGTAGTCGGACGTTGTCCTACGAGCAGTACTTC.

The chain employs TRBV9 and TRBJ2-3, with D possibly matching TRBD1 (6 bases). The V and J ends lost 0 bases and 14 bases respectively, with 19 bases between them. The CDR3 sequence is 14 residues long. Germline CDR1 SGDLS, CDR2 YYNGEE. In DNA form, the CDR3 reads TGTGCCAGCAGCGTAGACCCTTGGACTCAGGGGAGGTATTTT. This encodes CASSVDPWTQGRYF.

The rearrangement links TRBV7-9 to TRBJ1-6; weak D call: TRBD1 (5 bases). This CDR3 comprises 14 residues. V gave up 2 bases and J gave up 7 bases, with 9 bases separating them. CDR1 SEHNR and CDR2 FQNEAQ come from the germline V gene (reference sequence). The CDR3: CASSLQGQNSPLHF. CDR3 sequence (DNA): TGTGCCAGCAGCTTACAGGGTCAAAATTCACCCCTCCACTTT. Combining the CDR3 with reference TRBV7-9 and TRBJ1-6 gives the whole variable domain DTGVSQNPRHKITKRGQNVTFRCDPISEHNRLYWYRQTLGQGPEFLTYFQNEAQLEKSRLLSDRFSAERPKGSFSTLEIQRTEQGDSAMYLCASSLQGQNSPLHFGNGTRLTVT.

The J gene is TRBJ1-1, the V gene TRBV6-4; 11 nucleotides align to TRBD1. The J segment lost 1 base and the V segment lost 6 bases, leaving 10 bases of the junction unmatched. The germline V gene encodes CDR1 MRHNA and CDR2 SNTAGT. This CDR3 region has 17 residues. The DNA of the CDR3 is TGTGCCAGCAGGGCACAGGGACAGGGGGTTGGGAACACTGAAGCTTTCTTT. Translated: CASRAQGQGVGNTEAFF.

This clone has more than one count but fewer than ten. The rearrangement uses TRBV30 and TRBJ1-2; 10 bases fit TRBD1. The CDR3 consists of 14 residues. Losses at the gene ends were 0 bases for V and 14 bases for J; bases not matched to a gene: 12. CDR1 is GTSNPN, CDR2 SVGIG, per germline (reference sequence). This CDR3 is CAWSVILTGGDCTF. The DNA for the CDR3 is TGTGCCTGGAGTGTAATTTTGACAGGGGGCGATTGTACCTTC.

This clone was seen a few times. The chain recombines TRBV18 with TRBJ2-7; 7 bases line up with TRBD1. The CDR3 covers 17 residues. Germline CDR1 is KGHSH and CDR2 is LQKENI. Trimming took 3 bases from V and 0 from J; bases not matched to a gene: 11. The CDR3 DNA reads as TGTGCCAGCTCACCGGGACAGAACTTCAGAAGCTCCTACGAGCAGTACTTC. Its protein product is CASSPGQNFRSSYEQYF.